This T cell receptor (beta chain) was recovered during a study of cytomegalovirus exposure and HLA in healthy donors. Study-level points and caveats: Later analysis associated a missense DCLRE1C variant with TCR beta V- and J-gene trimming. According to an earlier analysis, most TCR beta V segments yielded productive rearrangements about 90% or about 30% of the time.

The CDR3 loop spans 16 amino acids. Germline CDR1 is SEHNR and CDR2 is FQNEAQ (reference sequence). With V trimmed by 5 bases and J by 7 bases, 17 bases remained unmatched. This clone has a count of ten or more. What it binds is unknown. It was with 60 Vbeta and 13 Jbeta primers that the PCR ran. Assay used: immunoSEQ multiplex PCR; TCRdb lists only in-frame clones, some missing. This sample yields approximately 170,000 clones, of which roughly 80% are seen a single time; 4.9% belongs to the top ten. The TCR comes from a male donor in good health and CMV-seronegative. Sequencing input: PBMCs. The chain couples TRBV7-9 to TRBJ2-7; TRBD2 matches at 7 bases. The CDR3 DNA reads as TGTGCCAGCAGCCCTCCCCACTTAGCGGGCCTTTGGGAGCAGTACTTC. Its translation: CASSPPHLAGLWEQYF. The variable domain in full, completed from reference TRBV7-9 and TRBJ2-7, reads DTGVSQNPRHKITKRGQNVTFRCDPISEHNRLYWYRQTLGQGPEFLTYFQNEAQLEKSRLLSDRFSAERPKGSFSTLEIQRTEQGDSAMYLCASSPPHLAGLWEQYFGPGTRLTVT.